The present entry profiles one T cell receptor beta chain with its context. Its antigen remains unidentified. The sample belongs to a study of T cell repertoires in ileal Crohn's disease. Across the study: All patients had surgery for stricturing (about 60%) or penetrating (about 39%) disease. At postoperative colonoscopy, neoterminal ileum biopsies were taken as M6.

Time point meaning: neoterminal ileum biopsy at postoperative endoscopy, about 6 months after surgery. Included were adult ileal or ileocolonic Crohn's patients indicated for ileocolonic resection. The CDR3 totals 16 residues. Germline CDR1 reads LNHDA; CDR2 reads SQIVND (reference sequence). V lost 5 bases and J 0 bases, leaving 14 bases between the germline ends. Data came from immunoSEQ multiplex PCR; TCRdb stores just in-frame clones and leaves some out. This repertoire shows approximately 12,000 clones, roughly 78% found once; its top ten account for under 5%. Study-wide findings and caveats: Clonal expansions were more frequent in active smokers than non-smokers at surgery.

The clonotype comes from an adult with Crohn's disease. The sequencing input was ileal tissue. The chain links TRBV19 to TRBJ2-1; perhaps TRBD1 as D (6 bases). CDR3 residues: CASSPWGRSSYNEQFF. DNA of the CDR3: TGTGCCAGTAGTCCCTGGGGGCGGAGCTCCTACAATGAGCAGTTCTTC.